This T cell receptor beta chain was sequenced in a study of blood T cell repertoires in COVID-19. Turning to the study itself: Acute and convalescent COVID-19 samples came from the United States, Italy and Spain. Sample material is recorded as cDNA or gDNA derived from T cells, B-cell-depleted T cells, or PBMCs.

The germline V gene encodes CDR1 SGHVS and CDR2 FNYEAQ. The CDR3 contains 15 residues. V was pared by 1 base and J by 3 bases, with 10 bases between. Authors' methods: Counts of nucleated cells, estimated from reference gene primer amplification, were obtained. Produced via immunoSEQ multiplex PCR; TCRdb's table is partial and in-frame only. That table furnishes V, J and clone size, whereas the DNA furnished D and trimming. Among some 200,000 clones listed, about 86% were seen once. The chain combines TRBV7-6 with TRBJ1-5, with TRBD1 as a possible D gene (5 bases). Source material: peripheral blood. The sequence came from a man under 40 with active or convalescent COVID-19. The CDR3 DNA follows: TGTGCCAGCAGCTTAGTATCAGGGATCAATCAGCCCCAGCATTTT. Its protein is CASSLVSGINQPQHF.